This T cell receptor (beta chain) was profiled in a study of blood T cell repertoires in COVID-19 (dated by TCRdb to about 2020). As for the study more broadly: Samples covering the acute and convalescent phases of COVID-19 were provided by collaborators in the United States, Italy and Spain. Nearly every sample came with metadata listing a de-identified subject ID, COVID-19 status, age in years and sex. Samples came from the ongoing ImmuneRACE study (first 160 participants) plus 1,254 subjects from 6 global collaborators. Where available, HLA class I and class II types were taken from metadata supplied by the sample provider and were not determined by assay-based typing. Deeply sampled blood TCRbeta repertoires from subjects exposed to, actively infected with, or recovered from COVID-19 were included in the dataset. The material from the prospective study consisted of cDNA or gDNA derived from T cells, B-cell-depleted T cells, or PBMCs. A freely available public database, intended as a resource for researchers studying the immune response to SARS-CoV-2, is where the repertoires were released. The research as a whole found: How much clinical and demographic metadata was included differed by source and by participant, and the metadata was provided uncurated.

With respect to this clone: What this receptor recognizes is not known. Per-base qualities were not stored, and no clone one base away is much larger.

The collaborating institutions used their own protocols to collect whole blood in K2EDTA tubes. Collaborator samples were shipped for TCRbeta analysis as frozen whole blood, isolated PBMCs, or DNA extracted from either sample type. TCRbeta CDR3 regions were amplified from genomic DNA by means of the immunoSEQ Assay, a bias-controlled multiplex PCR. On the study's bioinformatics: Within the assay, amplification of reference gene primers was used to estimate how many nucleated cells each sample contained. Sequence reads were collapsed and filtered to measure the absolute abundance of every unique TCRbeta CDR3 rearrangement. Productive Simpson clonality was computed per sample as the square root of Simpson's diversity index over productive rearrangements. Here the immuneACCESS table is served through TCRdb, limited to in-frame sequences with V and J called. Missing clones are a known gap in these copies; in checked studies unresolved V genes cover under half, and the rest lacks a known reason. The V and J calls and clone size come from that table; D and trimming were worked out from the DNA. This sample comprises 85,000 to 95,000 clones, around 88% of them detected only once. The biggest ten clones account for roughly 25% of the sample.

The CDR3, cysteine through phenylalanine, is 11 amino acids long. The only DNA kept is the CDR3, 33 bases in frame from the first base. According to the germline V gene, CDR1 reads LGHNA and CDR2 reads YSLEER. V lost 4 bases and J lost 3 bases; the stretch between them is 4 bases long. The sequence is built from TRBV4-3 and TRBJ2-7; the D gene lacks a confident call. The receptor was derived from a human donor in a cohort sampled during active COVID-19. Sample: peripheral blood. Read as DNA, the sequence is TGCGCCAGCAGCCCCTTCTACGAGCAGTACTTC. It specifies CASSPFYEQYF.